This is a list of T cell receptor beta chains from one sample in a study of blood T cell repertoires in COVID-19. Sequenced by immunoSEQ multiplex PCR; TCRdb stores in-frame clones only, minus some. The sample yields 110,000 or so clones, under 90% seen once. Sequenced input: peripheral blood. The origin of the receptors is a man aged 55 to 70 with acute or convalescent COVID-19. Each CDR3 is given with its conserved first and last residue. Fields, in order: clone size, V gene, D gene, J gene, CDR3 DNA, CDR3 protein. A D gene is named only where the DNA matches it firmly. Size tells how often a clone was seen (once, few, many) or the class of an expanded clone, and some rows leave it out.

clone size: few
V gene: TRBV28
D gene: TRBD2
J gene: TRBJ2-1
CDR3 DNA: TGTGCCAGCAGTCTCTTAGCGGGAGCCGGGAATGAGCAGTTCTTC
CDR3 protein: CASSLLAGAGNEQFF

clone size: few
V gene: TRBV12-3/TRBV12-4
D gene: NA
J gene: TRBJ1-5
CDR3 DNA: TGTGCCAGCAGGCTCCACGGGGATCAGCCCCAGCATTTT
CDR3 protein: CASRLHGDQPQHF

clone size: NA
V gene: TRBV6-5
D gene: TRBD1
J gene: TRBJ1-3
CDR3 DNA: TGTGCCAGCAGTCTGACAGGGACCTCTGGAAACACCATATATTTT
CDR3 protein: CASSLTGTSGNTIYF

clone size: once
V gene: TRBV4-3
D gene: NA
J gene: TRBJ2-2
CDR3 DNA: TGCGCCAGCAGCCAACAGGGAGGCGGGGAGCTGTTTTTT
CDR3 protein: CASSQQGGGELFF

clone size: NA
V gene: TRBV12-3/TRBV12-4
D gene: NA
J gene: TRBJ1-2
CDR3 DNA: TGTGCCAGCAGCCTGGACAATTCGAGAGGCTACACCTTC
CDR3 protein: CASSLDNSRGYTF

clone size: NA
V gene: TRBV28
D gene: NA
J gene: TRBJ2-5
CDR3 DNA: TGTGCCAGCAGTTTAGGACAGACTTACCAAGAGACCCAGTACTTC
CDR3 protein: CASSLGQTYQETQYF

clone size: NA
V gene: TRBV7-2
D gene: NA
J gene: TRBJ2-3
CDR3 DNA: TGTGCCAGCAGCTTAGGGGTTGCGGGTGCAGATACGCAGTATTTT
CDR3 protein: CASSLGVAGADTQYF

clone size: NA
V gene: TRBV28
D gene: NA
J gene: TRBJ2-1
CDR3 DNA: TGTGCCAGCAGCCCATACGGGAGTCCCCCCAGGGAGCAGTTCTTC
CDR3 protein: CASSPYGSPPREQFF

clone size: few
V gene: TRBV2
D gene: TRBD1
J gene: TRBJ1-3
CDR3 DNA: TGTGCCAGCAGACGCAGGGGGAACACCATATATTTT
CDR3 protein: CASRRRGNTIYF

clone size: once
V gene: TRBV5-5
D gene: NA
J gene: TRBJ1-2
CDR3 DNA: TGTGCCAGCAGCTTGGGGGCCCACTATGGCTACACCTTC
CDR3 protein: CASSLGAHYGYTF

clone size: NA
V gene: TRBV4-2
D gene: NA
J gene: TRBJ2-3
CDR3 DNA: TGTGCCAGCAGCCAAGACCGCAGCGGGCTCACAGATACGCAGTATTTT
CDR3 protein: CASSQDRSGLTDTQYF

clone size: NA
V gene: TRBV7-2
D gene: NA
J gene: TRBJ1-2
CDR3 DNA: TGTGCCAGCAGCTTAGACTCGGGGGGAGGTGGCTACACCTTC
CDR3 protein: CASSLDSGGGGYTF

clone size: NA
V gene: TRBV5-1
D gene: NA
J gene: TRBJ2-1
CDR3 DNA: TGCGCCAGCAGCTTTGGCGTCGGGGAGTTCTTC
CDR3 protein: CASSFGVGEFF

clone size: NA
V gene: TRBV9
D gene: TRBD2
J gene: TRBJ2-3
CDR3 DNA: TGTGCCAGCAGCCCTCGGGATAGCGGGAGGGTTACGCAGTATTTT
CDR3 protein: CASSPRDSGRVTQYF

clone size: NA
V gene: TRBV28
D gene: TRBD1
J gene: TRBJ2-3
CDR3 DNA: TGTGCCAGCAGTTTAGGGGGACAGGGGACAGATACGCAGTATTTT
CDR3 protein: CASSLGGQGTDTQYF

clone size: NA
V gene: TRBV12-3/TRBV12-4
D gene: NA
J gene: TRBJ2-3
CDR3 DNA: TGTGCCAGCAGGGAGGGGGCCACAGATACGCAGTATTTT
CDR3 protein: CASREGATDTQYF

clone size: NA
V gene: TRBV5-5
D gene: NA
J gene: TRBJ2-2
CDR3 DNA: TGTGCCAGCAGCTTGGCAGGGAGGACCGGGGAGCTGTTTTTT
CDR3 protein: CASSLAGRTGELFF

clone size: NA
V gene: TRBV11-2
D gene: TRBD1
J gene: TRBJ2-1
CDR3 DNA: TGTGCCAGCACCCCCGAGACAGGGTACGCTGAGCAGTTCTTC
CDR3 protein: CASTPETGYAEQFF

clone size: NA
V gene: TRBV28
D gene: NA
J gene: TRBJ2-4
CDR3 DNA: TGTGCCAGCAGTCTTGATAGGGGGTTTGGGAACATTCAGTACTTC
CDR3 protein: CASSLDRGFGNIQYF

clone size: NA
V gene: TRBV19
D gene: NA
J gene: TRBJ2-7
CDR3 DNA: TGTGCCAGTAGTACGGTGCGGGGCTCCTACGAGCAGTACTTC
CDR3 protein: CASSTVRGSYEQYF

clone size: NA
V gene: TRBV2
D gene: NA
J gene: TRBJ2-7
CDR3 DNA: TGTGCCAGCAGTGGGGGCGACTCCTACGAGCAGTACTTC
CDR3 protein: CASSGGDSYEQYF

clone size: NA
V gene: TRBV14
D gene: NA
J gene: TRBJ2-1
CDR3 DNA: TGTGCCAGCAGCCAAGGACGGAGGCGGCCAGAATACGAGCAGTTCTTC
CDR3 protein: CASSQGRRRPEYEQFF

clone size: NA
V gene: TRBV5-4
D gene: NA
J gene: TRBJ1-1
CDR3 DNA: TGTGCCAGCAGCTTGCAACAGGGGAACACTGAAGCTTTCTTT
CDR3 protein: CASSLQQGNTEAFF

clone size: NA
V gene: TRBV5-6
D gene: NA
J gene: TRBJ1-3
CDR3 DNA: TGTGCCAGCAGCTCTGACTACTCTGGAAACACCATATATTTT
CDR3 protein: CASSSDYSGNTIYF

clone size: NA
V gene: TRBV24-1
D gene: NA
J gene: TRBJ2-5
CDR3 DNA: TGTGCCACCAGTGATTTCGGGAGCGGACAAGAGACCCAGTACTTC
CDR3 protein: CATSDFGSGQETQYF

clone size: NA
V gene: TRBV6-5
D gene: TRBD2
J gene: TRBJ2-5
CDR3 DNA: TGTGCCAGCAGTCCTGGACTAGGCGAGACCCAGTACTTC
CDR3 protein: CASSPGLGETQYF

clone size: NA
V gene: TRBV3-1/TRBV3-2
D gene: NA
J gene: TRBJ1-1
CDR3 DNA: TGTGCCAGCAGCCAAGGGGAGACACCGAACACTGAAGCTTTCTTT
CDR3 protein: CASSQGETPNTEAFF

clone size: NA
V gene: TRBV6-5
D gene: NA
J gene: TRBJ1-1
CDR3 DNA: TGTGCCAGCAGTTACCAGAGGAGGACTGAAGCTTTCTTT
CDR3 protein: CASSYQRRTEAFF

clone size: NA
V gene: TRBV19
D gene: TRBD2
J gene: TRBJ2-7
CDR3 DNA: TGTGCCAGTAGTACCACTAGCGGAGGGGCCTACGAGCAGTACTTC
CDR3 protein: CASSTTSGGAYEQYF

clone size: once
V gene: TRBV24-1
D gene: NA
J gene: TRBJ2-1
CDR3 DNA: TGTGCCACCTCCAGAGGGGGGGCCCAGGATGAGCAGTTCTTC
CDR3 protein: CATSRGGAQDEQFF

clone size: few
V gene: TRBV3-1/TRBV3-2
D gene: TRBD1
J gene: TRBJ1-5
CDR3 DNA: TGTGCCAGCAGCCACAACAGGGGGGAGGTCGGCAATCAGCCCCAGCATTTT
CDR3 protein: CASSHNRGEVGNQPQHF

clone size: NA
V gene: TRBV9
D gene: NA
J gene: TRBJ1-1
CDR3 DNA: TGTGCCAGCAGCGTAGAAGTGGGGGGCACTGAAGCTTTCTTT
CDR3 protein: CASSVEVGGTEAFF

clone size: NA
V gene: TRBV29-1
D gene: NA
J gene: TRBJ2-1
CDR3 DNA: TGCAGCGTTGAAGCGGTCATCGGCAATGAGCAGTTCTTC
CDR3 protein: CSVEAVIGNEQFF

clone size: NA
V gene: TRBV3-1/TRBV3-2
D gene: NA
J gene: TRBJ2-4
CDR3 DNA: TGTGCCAGCAGCGCCAGGGGGGAAAACATTCAGTACTTC
CDR3 protein: CASSARGENIQYF

clone size: NA
V gene: TRBV9
D gene: NA
J gene: TRBJ2-7
CDR3 DNA: TGTGCCAGCAGCGTCGCGGCGTGGGGAGCTCCCTACGAGCAGTACTTC
CDR3 protein: CASSVAAWGAPYEQYF

clone size: NA
V gene: TRBV10-3
D gene: NA
J gene: TRBJ1-2
CDR3 DNA: TGTGCCATCAGTCTACAGGGAGACTATGGCTACACCTTC
CDR3 protein: CAISLQGDYGYTF

clone size: NA
V gene: TRBV11-2
D gene: NA
J gene: TRBJ2-1
CDR3 DNA: TGTGCCAGCAGCTTAGTAATCGGGGGTTTATCCTACAATGAGCAGTTCTTC
CDR3 protein: CASSLVIGGLSYNEQFF

clone size: NA
V gene: TRBV27
D gene: TRBD1
J gene: TRBJ1-2
CDR3 DNA: TGTGCCAGCAGTTTCCGAGACAGGGACTCGTCTGGCTACACCTTC
CDR3 protein: CASSFRDRDSSGYTF

clone size: NA
V gene: TRBV28
D gene: TRBD1
J gene: TRBJ2-7
CDR3 DNA: TGTGCCAGCGACCCGGGACAGGGGACGTACGAGCAGTACTTC
CDR3 protein: CASDPGQGTYEQYF

clone size: NA
V gene: TRBV3-1/TRBV3-2
D gene: TRBD1
J gene: TRBJ2-7
CDR3 DNA: TGTGCCAGCAGCCCATCAGGGACAGGGATCTACGAGCAGTACTTC
CDR3 protein: CASSPSGTGIYEQYF

clone size: NA
V gene: TRBV29-1
D gene: NA
J gene: TRBJ2-1
CDR3 DNA: TGCAGCGTCACTAGCAGCAATGAGCAGTTCTTC
CDR3 protein: CSVTSSNEQFF

clone size: NA
V gene: TRBV6-6
D gene: TRBD2
J gene: TRBJ2-1
CDR3 DNA: TGTGCCAGCAGTTACAAAGCGGGAGGGACTAAGGATGAGCAGTTCTTC
CDR3 protein: CASSYKAGGTKDEQFF

clone size: NA
V gene: TRBV27
D gene: TRBD1
J gene: TRBJ2-2
CDR3 DNA: TGTGCCACCTCCGGGACAGGGGTTGTCGGGGAGCTGTTTTTT
CDR3 protein: CATSGTGVVGELFF

clone size: NA
V gene: TRBV9
D gene: TRBD2
J gene: TRBJ2-7
CDR3 DNA: TGTGCCAGCAGCGTAGGGGGACTAGCGGGAGCGGAGGAGCAGTACTTC
CDR3 protein: CASSVGGLAGAEEQYF

clone size: NA
V gene: TRBV7-2
D gene: TRBD2
J gene: TRBJ2-3
CDR3 DNA: TGTGCCAGCAGCCCTCGGACGGTCGGACTAGCGGGGGGGTGGGATACGCAGTATTTT
CDR3 protein: CASSPRTVGLAGGWDTQYF

clone size: NA
V gene: TRBV4-3
D gene: TRBD2
J gene: TRBJ2-7
CDR3 DNA: TGCGCCAGCAGCCAAGAGGCCAACAGACTAGCGGGAGGTCCCGCCTACGAGCAGTACTTC
CDR3 protein: CASSQEANRLAGGPAYEQYF

clone size: NA
V gene: TRBV28
D gene: NA
J gene: TRBJ2-1
CDR3 DNA: TGTGCCAGCAGTTCATACAATGAGCAGTTCTTC
CDR3 protein: CASSSYNEQFF

clone size: NA
V gene: TRBV19
D gene: TRBD2
J gene: TRBJ2-2
CDR3 DNA: TGTGCCAGTAGTATCCCGGGACTAGCGGGAGCCCCGGGCGGGGAGCTGTTTTTT
CDR3 protein: CASSIPGLAGAPGGELFF

clone size: NA
V gene: TRBV5-1
D gene: NA
J gene: TRBJ1-1
CDR3 DNA: TGCGCCAGCAGCCCCGCGAGCACTGAAGCTTTCTTT
CDR3 protein: CASSPASTEAFF

clone size: NA
V gene: TRBV15
D gene: NA
J gene: TRBJ1-5
CDR3 DNA: TGTGCCACCAGCAGAGAACAAGGACTGGCCCAGCATTTT
CDR3 protein: CATSREQGLAQHF

clone size: once
V gene: TRBV6-5
D gene: NA
J gene: TRBJ2-3
CDR3 DNA: TGTGCCAGCAGTTACCTATTCCCCCCGGATACGCAGTATTTT
CDR3 protein: CASSYLFPPDTQYF

clone size: NA
V gene: TRBV28
D gene: TRBD1
J gene: TRBJ1-2
CDR3 DNA: TGTGCCAGCAGTCTGGGACAGGGTAACTATGGCTACACCTTC
CDR3 protein: CASSLGQGNYGYTF

clone size: NA
V gene: TRBV6-5
D gene: TRBD1
J gene: TRBJ1-2
CDR3 DNA: TGTGCCAGTAAACCCCCAGGGGGCTATGGCTACACCTTC
CDR3 protein: CASKPPGGYGYTF

clone size: NA
V gene: TRBV30
D gene: NA
J gene: TRBJ2-1
CDR3 DNA: TGTGCCTGGGGCCCGGGATCGGTCTACAATGAGCAGTTCTTC
CDR3 protein: CAWGPGSVYNEQFF

clone size: few
V gene: TRBV27
D gene: NA
J gene: TRBJ1-6
CDR3 DNA: TGTGCCAGCAGTTTCGGGGTTCCCCAATTTAATTCACCCCTCCACTTT
CDR3 protein: CASSFGVPQFNSPLHF

clone size: NA
V gene: TRBV19
D gene: TRBD1
J gene: TRBJ1-1
CDR3 DNA: TGTGCCAGTAGGATGCTCGGACAGGGTAGGAACACTGAAGCTTTCTTT
CDR3 protein: CASRMLGQGRNTEAFF